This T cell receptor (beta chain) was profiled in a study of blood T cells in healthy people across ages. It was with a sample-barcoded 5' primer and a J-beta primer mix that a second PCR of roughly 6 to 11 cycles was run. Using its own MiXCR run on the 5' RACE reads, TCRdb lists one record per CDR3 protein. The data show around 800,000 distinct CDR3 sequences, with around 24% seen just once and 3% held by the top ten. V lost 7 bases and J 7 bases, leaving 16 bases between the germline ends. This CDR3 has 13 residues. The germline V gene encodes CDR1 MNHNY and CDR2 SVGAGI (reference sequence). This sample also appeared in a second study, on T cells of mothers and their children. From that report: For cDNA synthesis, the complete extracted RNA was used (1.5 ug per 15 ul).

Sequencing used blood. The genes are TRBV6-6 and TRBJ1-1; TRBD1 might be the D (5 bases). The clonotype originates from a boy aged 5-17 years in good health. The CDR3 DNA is TGTGCCAGCACCCAAGGGGCAGACCTTGAAGCTTTCTTT. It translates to CASTQGADLEAFF.